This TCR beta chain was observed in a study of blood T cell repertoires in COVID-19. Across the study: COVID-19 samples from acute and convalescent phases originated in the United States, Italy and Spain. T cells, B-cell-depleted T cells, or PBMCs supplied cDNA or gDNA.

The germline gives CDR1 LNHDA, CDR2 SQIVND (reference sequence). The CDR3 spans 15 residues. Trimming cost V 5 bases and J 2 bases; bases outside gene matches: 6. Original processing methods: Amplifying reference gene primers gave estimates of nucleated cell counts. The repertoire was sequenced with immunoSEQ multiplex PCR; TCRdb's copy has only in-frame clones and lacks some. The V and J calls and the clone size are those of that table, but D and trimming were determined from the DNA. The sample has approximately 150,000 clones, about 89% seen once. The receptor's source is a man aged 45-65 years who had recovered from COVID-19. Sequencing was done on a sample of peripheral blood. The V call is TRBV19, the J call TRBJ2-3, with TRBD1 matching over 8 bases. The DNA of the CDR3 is TGTGCCAGTAGTTTGAGACAGGGGCACACAGATACGCAGTATTTT. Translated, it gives CASSLRQGHTDTQYF. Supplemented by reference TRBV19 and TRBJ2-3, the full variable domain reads DGGITQSPKYLFRKEGQNVTLSCEQNLNHDAMYWYRQDPGQGLRLIYYSQIVNDFQKGDIAEGYSVSREKKESFPLTVTSAQKNPTAFYLCASSLRQGHTDTQYFGPGTRLTVL.